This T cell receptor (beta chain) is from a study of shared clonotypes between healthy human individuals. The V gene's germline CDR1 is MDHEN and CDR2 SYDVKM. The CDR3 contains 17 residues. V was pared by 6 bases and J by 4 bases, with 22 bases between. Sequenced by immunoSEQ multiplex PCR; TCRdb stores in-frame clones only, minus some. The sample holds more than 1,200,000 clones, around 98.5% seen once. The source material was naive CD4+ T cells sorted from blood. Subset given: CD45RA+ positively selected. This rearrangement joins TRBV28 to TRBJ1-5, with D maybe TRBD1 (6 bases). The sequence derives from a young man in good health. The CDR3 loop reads CASSYPRRQVENQPQHF. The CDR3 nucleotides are TGTGCCAGCAGCTATCCCCGACGACAGGTAGAGAATCAGCCCCAGCATTTT.